Following are 17 T cell receptor beta chains from one sample sequenced in a study of shared T cell receptors in the human thymus. Data came from immunoSEQ multiplex PCR; TCRdb stores just in-frame clones and leaves some out. Of fewer than 700,000 clones in the sample, approximately 90% are singletons; the top ten hold around 0.0099%. Separately, the same data were catalogued under a study of human thymus T cells.

The material sequenced was thymocytes. These receptors were taken from a boy under two years old with a congenital heart defect.

This clone is a singleton in its sample. The chain links TRBV15 to TRBJ2-7; a weak D match, TRBD2 (5 bases). From germline, CDR1 is LNHNV and CDR2 YYDKDF (reference sequence). This CDR3 has 16 amino acids. V shed 0 bases and J shed 3 bases, with 15 bases lying between them. Here the CDR3 DNA reads TGTGCCACCAGCAGAGATGAAGCCCGAGGGTACTACGAGCAGTACTTC. This gives the protein CATSRDEARGYYEQYF.

The gene calls are TRBV25-1 and TRBJ2-1; D might be TRBD2 (6 bases). V was clipped by 6 bases and J by 0 bases, with 9 bases between them. There are 14 residues in the CDR3. CDR1 and CDR2 from the germline V gene are MGHDK and SYGVNS. This chain's CDR3 is CASSRDSSYNEQFF. The CDR3 nucleotides are TGTGCCAGCAGCCGGGACTCCTCCTACAATGAGCAGTTCTTC.

The V and J genes are TRBV10-2 and TRBJ2-7, with 7 bases aligning to TRBD1. Germline V lookup: CDR1 WSHSY, CDR2 SAAADI. J lost 2 bases, V lost 2 bases, and 3 bases had no gene match. CDR3 length equals 14 residues. CDR3: CASSERDRAYEQYF. The CDR3 nucleotides read TGCGCCAGCAGTGAGAGGGACAGAGCCTACGAGCAGTACTTC.

The chain employs TRBV4-1 and TRBJ2-1; D is perhaps TRBD2 (5 bases). V was cut by 0 bases and J by 8 bases, with 14 bases left in between. The CDR3 is 15 residues long. Germline V gene lookup returns CDR1 MGHRA and CDR2 YSYEKL. The DNA of the CDR3 is TGCGCCAGCAGCCAAGATAGGCTAGCCCCCGATGAGCAGTTCTTC. It is translated as CASSQDRLAPDEQFF.

The chain combines TRBV21-1 with TRBJ2-1; the tabulated D call, TRBD1, remains unverified against the DNA. TRBV21-1 is a documented pseudogene. This CDR3 contains 14 residues. The CDR3 nucleotides are TGTGCCAGCAGCAAAAGGGGCCACCTGGATGAGCAGTTCTTC. Protein sequence: CASSKRGHLDEQFF.

This clone has only one observation. The chain has TRBV5-1 and TRBJ2-3, with a tentative D call TRBD1 (6 bases). Trimming removed 4 bases from V and 1 base from J, with 25 bases in between. Germline values: CDR1 SGHRS, CDR2 YFSETQ. The CDR3 is made up of 19 amino acids. CDR3 amino acids: CASSPWGRLGAERTDTQYF. The CDR3 DNA reads TGCGCCAGCAGCCCCTGGGGGCGCCTTGGAGCGGAACGCACAGATACGCAGTATTTT.

The V call is TRBV12-5, the J call TRBJ2-1; TRBD2 agrees at 10 bases. CDR3 length: 17 amino acids. Germline V gene lookup returns CDR1 LGHNT and CDR2 FRNRAP. Germline trimming cut 2 bases from V and 4 bases from J; bases unmatched to any gene: 8. CDR3 nucleotides: TGTGCTAGTGGTTTGTTCTCTGGGACTAGCGTTTACAATGAGCAGTTCTTC. This codes for CASGLFSGTSVYNEQFF.

This clone was observed a single time. This chain links TRBV7-6 with TRBJ2-5; D ambiguous. From germline, CDR1 is SGHVS and CDR2 FNYEAQ. This CDR3 has 15 amino acids. Trimming shortened V by 5 bases and J by 3 bases, and 16 bases separated the two germline ends. CDR3 protein: CASSPGRGLKETQYF. In nucleotides, the CDR3 is TGTGCCAGCAGCCCCGGTCGAGGCCTTAAAGAGACCCAGTACTTC.

J is TRBJ2-5 and V is TRBV5-4; 14 bases agree with TRBD2. The V gene end was trimmed by 4 bases and the J gene end by 5 bases; junction bases not matched to a gene: 7. The CDR3 contains 16 residues. Germline V gene sequence: CDR1 SGHNT, CDR2 YYREEE (reference sequence). CDR3 region: CASSPGLAGGGETQYF. Here the CDR3 DNA reads TGTGCCAGCAGCCCTGGACTAGCGGGAGGCGGGGAGACCCAGTACTTC.

The V gene is TRBV5-6, the J gene TRBJ2-1; the match to TRBD2 covers 7 bases. J was trimmed by 5 bases and V by 1 base; bases with no gene match: 9. The germline gives CDR1 SGHDT, CDR2 YYEEEE. The CDR3 extends over 16 amino acids. The CDR3, as DNA: TGTGCCAGCAGCTTGTTTAACGGGGGGTGGGACAATGAGCAGTTCTTC. Translating gives CASSLFNGGWDNEQFF.

This clone was recorded once. The V gene is TRBV6-1, the J gene TRBJ2-5; D might be TRBD2 (6 bases). CDR1 is MNHNS, CDR2 SASEGT, per germline. This CDR3 is 17 amino acids long. V lost 4 bases, J lost 3 bases, and 21 bases lay in between. CDR3 in DNA: TGTGCCAGCAGTGTGGGACTCAAGAGGCCAGGAGAAGAGACCCAGTACTTC. It encodes CASSVGLKRPGEETQYF.

The genes are TRBV15 and TRBJ2-3, with a possible D match to TRBD1 (8 bases). This CDR3 is built from 18 residues. V was cut by 3 bases and J by 3 bases, with 22 bases left in between. The germline V gene has CDR1 LNHNV and CDR2 YYDKDF (reference sequence). CDR3 nucleotide sequence: TGTGCCACCAGCAGCCCTGGACAGGGCGGGAGCCCAACAGATACGCAGTATTTT. Translation: CATSSPGQGGSPTDTQYF. The whole variable domain, remainder taken from reference TRBV15 and TRBJ2-3, is DAMVIQNPRYQVTQFGKPVTLSCSQTLNHNVMYWYQQKSSQAPKLLFHYYDKDFNNEADTPDNFQSRRPNTSFCFLDIRSPGLGDTAMYLCATSSPGQGGSPTDTQYFGPGTRLTVL.

The gene calls are TRBV27 and TRBJ2-7, with 8 bases fitting TRBD2. Germline V lookup: CDR1 MNHEY, CDR2 SMNVEV (reference sequence). After removal of 7 bases from V and 0 bases from J, the junction contained 8 bases not matched to a gene. The CDR3 runs 15 residues. Here the CDR3 DNA reads TGTGCCAGCAAGGCCGCTAGCGGGCTCTCCTACGAGCAGTACTTC. The encoded protein is CASKAASGLSYEQYF.

V gene TRBV4-1 combines with J gene TRBJ1-1; 7 bases align to TRBD1. CDR3 length equals 14 residues. J gave up 5 bases and V 5 bases, and 8 bases lay outside the gene matches. Looked up from germline, CDR1 is MGHRA and CDR2 is YSYEKL. CDR3 in DNA: TGCGCCAGCAGCTTACACAGGGGTTTGACTGAAGCTTTCTTT. Encoded protein: CASSLHRGLTEAFF.

The J gene is TRBJ1-2, the V gene TRBV18, with TRBD1 as a possible D gene (5 bases). The CDR3 sequence is 16 residues long. The V end was cut by 3 bases, the J end by 0 bases, with 14 bases between. Germline assignment: CDR1 KGHSH and CDR2 LQKENI. The CDR3: CASSPDRGRANYGYTF. In DNA form, the CDR3 reads TGTGCCAGCTCACCTGATCGGGGGAGAGCTAACTATGGCTACACCTTC.

The chain is built from TRBV6-5 and TRBJ2-3; TRBD2 agrees at 12 bases. Per the germline V gene, CDR1 is MNHEY and CDR2 is SVGAGI. The CDR3 contains 16 residues. V lost 4 bases, J lost 3 bases, and 5 bases stayed unmatched. The CDR3 is CASSLQLAGGTDTQYF. CDR3 sequence (DNA): TGTGCCAGCAGTTTGCAGCTAGCGGGAGGGACAGATACGCAGTATTTT.

The chain is built from TRBV18 and TRBJ2-5, with a weak D call TRBD1 (6 bases). There are 16 residues in the CDR3. Between the trimmed V and J ends, which lost 3 bases and 2 bases, there was a span of 16 bases. CDR1 is KGHSH, CDR2 LQKENI, per germline. CDR3 nucleotides: TGTGCCAGCTCACCCTTGGGGGCGGGCACACAAGAGACCCAGTACTTC. Encoded protein: CASSPLGAGTQETQYF.